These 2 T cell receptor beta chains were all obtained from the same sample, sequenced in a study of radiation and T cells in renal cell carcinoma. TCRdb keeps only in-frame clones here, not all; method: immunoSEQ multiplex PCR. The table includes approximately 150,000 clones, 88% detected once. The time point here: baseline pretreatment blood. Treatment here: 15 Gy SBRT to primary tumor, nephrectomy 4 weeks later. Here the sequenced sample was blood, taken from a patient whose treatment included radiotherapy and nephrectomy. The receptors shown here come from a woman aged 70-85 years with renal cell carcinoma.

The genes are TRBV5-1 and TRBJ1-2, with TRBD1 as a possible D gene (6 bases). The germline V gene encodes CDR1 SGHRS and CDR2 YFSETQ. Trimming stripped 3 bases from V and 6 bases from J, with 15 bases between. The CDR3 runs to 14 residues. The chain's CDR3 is CASSYQGGEDGYTF. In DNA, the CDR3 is TGCGCCAGCAGCTACCAAGGGGGGGAGGATGGCTACACCTTC.

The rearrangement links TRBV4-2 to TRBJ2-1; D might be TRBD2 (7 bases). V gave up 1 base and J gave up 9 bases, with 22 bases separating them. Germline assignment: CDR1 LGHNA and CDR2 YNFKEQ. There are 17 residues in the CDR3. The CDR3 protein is CASSQVLPGGPTVEQFF. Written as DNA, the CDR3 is TGTGCCAGCAGCCAAGTCCTTCCGGGGGGCCCTACTGTTGAGCAGTTCTTC.